One T cell receptor (beta chain) is described in this entry. The clone's antigen remains unknown. Per-base qualities were not stored, and no clone one base away is much larger. Here V drops 7 bases and J drops 4 bases, and the junction holds 14 bases not matched to any gene. The cysteine opens and the phenylalanine closes a CDR3 of 17 amino acids. Of all the DNA, just the CDR3 is kept, 51 bases in frame from base 1. The germline V gene specifies SGHVS as CDR1 and FQNEAQ as CDR2. This entry comes from a study of control samples from healthy donors and cancer patients (dated by TCRdb to 2018 to 2020). Library method: the immunoSEQ multiplex PCR assay. TCRdb obtained this table from immuneACCESS and retained in-frame rearrangements with V and J assigned. These tables miss some clones; where compared with another copy, unresolved V genes account for less than half of the shortfall, and the remainder is unexplained. The sample yields just over 90,000 clones; about 88% were counted once. Of the sample, roughly 1.2% is held by the ten largest clones.

The chain couples TRBV7-8 to TRBJ2-3; 10 central nucleotides agree with TRBD2. The TCR comes from a woman aged 45-65 years in good health. Sequencing used blood. Here is the DNA: TGTGCCAGCACCCTAGGGAGACTAGCGGGCCTCCCAGATACGCAGTATTTT. This gives the protein CASTLGRLAGLPDTQYF.